This T cell receptor (beta chain) was observed in a study of graft-versus-host responses after intestinal transplantation (dated by TCRdb to the early 2020s). Broadly, across the study: The transplants that recipients got were multivisceral, liver-intestinal, or isolated intestinal. Every recipient was given anti-thymocyte globulin induction, then maintenance tacrolimus and steroids for approximately 3 years. After intestinal transplantation, graft-versus-host and host-versus-graft alloreactive T cell clones were followed in the graft, circulation and bone marrow using bulk TCR-beta CDR3 sequencing. To identify alloreactive clones, pre-transplant mixed lymphocyte reaction products were sequenced and then compared with unstimulated pre-transplant donor and recipient T cells. The cohort enrolled fewer than 25 intestinal transplant recipients including one retransplant, and a few patients lacking pretransplant specimens were excluded. A peak of at least 4% donor T cells among recipient peripheral blood mononuclear cells was the definition used for donor T cell macrochimerism. Rather than being sequenced by the commercial service, samples from a few later patients were sequenced in-house on an Illumina MiSeq and processed with MiXCR.

Comments on this clone: No antigen is known for it. Base qualities are not at hand, and no much larger clone is one base apart.

Library generation was performed with the immunoSEQ multiplex PCR assay. In most patients, genomic DNA was isolated using the Qiagen DNeasy Blood and Tissue Kit and sent frozen to Adaptive Biotechnologies for TCR sequencing. For most patients, high-throughput TCR-beta CDR3 sequencing of genomic DNA was performed by Adaptive Biotechnologies. The study's processing was this. Adaptive's ImmunoSEQ software supplied the TCR sequencing data for around 19 patients, while MiXCR and VDJtools were used to process three other patients. To correct CD4 versus CD8 sorting errors, sequences present in both subsets at a frequency ratio below 5:1 were removed. Because the origin of CDR3 nucleotide sequences shared between donor and recipient could not be assigned, those sequences were removed. To count as alloreactive, a clone needed at least 2-fold expansion over unstimulated cells and a minimum CFSE-low frequency of 0.002% (template counts) or 0.001% (read counts). Clones detected in sequenced pre-transplant spleen, lymph node, or MLR CFSE-low populations of the donor or recipient were defined as mappable. The cumulative frequency of alloreactive clones was calculated as a percentage of all sequences, weighted by copy number. Here the immuneACCESS table is served through TCRdb, limited to in-frame sequences with V and J called. Missing clones are a known gap in these copies; in checked studies unresolved V genes cover under half, and the rest lacks a known reason. V and J calls and clone size are those listed in that table; D and trimming were worked out from the DNA. The sample table contains roughly 110,000 clones; only one count was recorded for roughly 89% of them. The top ten constitute roughly 0.71% of the sample.

This sample's time point label indicates: cells obtained before transplantation from donor or recipient. CD3+CD4+ and CD3+CD8+ populations were FACS-sorted from unstimulated pre-transplant donor and recipient cells taken from spleen or lymph nodes. CDR1 and CDR2 are read off the germline V gene as SGHAT and FQNNGV. V and J are truncated by 1 base and 11 bases respectively, leaving an intervening sequence of 11 bases. Counted from cysteine to phenylalanine, this CDR3 has 12 amino acids. Only the CDR3 part of the read is kept: 36 bases, read in frame from the first base. Summary of the overall study and its limitations: GvH clones turned up in recipient bone marrow, with some appearing earlier in ileal mucosa or blood, a pattern consistent with an intestinal mucosal origin. Peak levels of circulating GvH clones were associated with declines in HvG clones early after transplant. The conclusions were limited by the relatively low number and heterogeneity of the intestinal transplant patients. High GvH to HvG T cell clonal ratios were observed in the allografts of patients with donor T cell macrochimerism.

Recombination connected TRBV11-2 to TRBJ1-1, with the D gene not confidently named. This receptor was identified in a human donor who was the organ donor for an intestinal transplant. Specimen: unstimulated CD4+ T cells sorted from spleen or lymph node cells, collected before transplant. The CDR3: CASSLGRGGAFF. The DNA sequence follows: TGTGCCAGCAGCTTAGGCCGCGGCGGGGCTTTCTTT.